The 26 T cell receptor beta chains reported below all come from one sample, sequenced in a study of T cells in Graves' hyperthyroidism and ophthalmopathy. TCR beta CDR3 regions were amplified from RNA. The TCR CDR3 was amplified in a first-round RT-PCR using the HTBI primer set. TCRdb redid the calling of the multiplex PCR reads with MiXCR, one entry per CDR3 protein. In the table there are roughly 800,000 distinct CDR3 sequences, about 38% of which are singletons. Material: blood. Receptors originate from a man younger than 30 with Graves' hyperthyroidism.

Worth noting for this clonotype: A junction boundary mismatches the germline segment, possibly from a read error. The V call is TRBV7-9, the J call TRBJ2-7; tentatively, D is TRBD1 (6 bases). Per the germline V gene, CDR1 is SEHNR and CDR2 is FQNEAQ (reference sequence). This CDR3 has 12 residues. The CDR3 here is CASQGISYGQYF. In DNA, the CDR3 is TGTGCCAGCCAGGGGATCTCCTACGGGCAGTACTTC.

The V and J genes are TRBV15 and TRBJ2-2, with 8 bases matching TRBD1. The CDR3 is 13 residues long. Trimming at V came to 1 base and at J to 8 bases, leaving 0 bases not matched to a gene. The V gene's germline CDR1 is LNHNV and CDR2 YYDKDF (reference sequence). The chain's CDR3 is CATSRGDRGELFF. CDR3 nucleotides: TGTGCCACCAGCAGAGGGGACAGGGGGGAGCTGTTTTTT.

This clonotype was detected only a few times. The chain recombines TRBV20-1 with TRBJ2-7; TRBD1 is a possible D gene (6 bases). The V and J ends lost 5 bases and 6 bases respectively, with 14 bases between them. Looked up from germline, CDR1 is DFQATT and CDR2 is SNEGSKA (reference sequence). The CDR3 is 12 amino acids. Written as DNA, the CDR3 is TGCAGTGCTCTCTACAGGGTCGGCGAGCAGTACTTC. Encoded protein: CSALYRVGEQYF.

As for this clonotype: This could be a read error, since a much larger clone is one nucleotide away. The chain links TRBV7-2 to TRBJ1-3, with TRBD1 as a possible D gene (5 bases). V gave up 6 bases and J gave up 2 bases, with 11 bases separating them. This CDR3 has 14 residues. CDR1 is SGHTA and CDR2 is FQGNSA in the germline V gene. CDR3 DNA: TGTGCCAGCAGGGGGCCCATTACTGGAAACACCATATATTTT. This gives the protein CASRGPITGNTIYF. The full variable domain, with the rest looked up from reference TRBV7-2 and TRBJ1-3, is GAGVSQSPSNKVTEKGKDVELRCDPISGHTALYWYRQSLGQGLEFLIYFQGNSAPDKSGLPSDRFSAERTGGSVSTLTIQRTQQEDSAVYLCASRGPITGNTIYFGEGSWLTVV.

This rearrangement joins TRBV7-8 to TRBJ1-5, with TRBD1 as a possible D gene (5 bases). The CDR3 length is 13 residues. Looked up from germline, CDR1 is SGHVS and CDR2 is FQNEAQ. The V end was cut by 3 bases, the J end by 11 bases, with 14 bases between. In nucleotides, the CDR3 is TGTGCCAGCAGCTTGGGGGGAGTAGAGACCCAGCATTTT. Residues: CASSLGGVETQHF.

The rearrangement uses TRBV6-6 and TRBJ2-5, with D hard to call. The CDR3 totals 13 residues. The germline CDR1 and CDR2 sequences are MNHNY and SVGAGI (reference sequence). Trimming shortened V by 2 bases and J by 0 bases, and 4 bases separated the two germline ends. The CDR3 DNA reads as TGTGCCAGCAGTTACAGGGACCAAGAGACCCAGTACTTC. Translated, it gives CASSYRDQETQYF.

Note on this clonotype: In this CDR3 the conserved last residue, phenylalanine or tryptophan, is missing, so a read error is likely. It is unclear where the CDR3 begins or ends on the DNA, so no DNA is shown, and the CDR3 is as TCRdb lists it. V gene TRBV15 combines with J gene TRBJ1-3; TRBD1 is taken as the D call from the table, unchecked against the DNA. In germline, CDR1 is LNHNV, CDR2 YYDKDF (reference sequence). Including both end residues, the CDR3 is 10 amino acids long. This chain's CDR3 is CATSIDRGRT.

In this sample, this clonotype turned up many times. The genes are TRBV10-3 and TRBJ2-7, with a tentative D call TRBD1 (6 bases). The V end was cut by 3 bases, the J end by 1 base, with 10 bases between. The CDR3 length is 14 residues. CDR1 is ENHRY, CDR2 SYGVKD, per germline. CDR3 residues: CAISDPRGSYEQYF. The CDR3 DNA reads as TGTGCCATCAGTGACCCCAGGGGTTCCTACGAGCAGTACTTC.

V and J are TRBV7-2 and TRBJ1-2, with D possibly being TRBD1 (5 bases). Germline V gives CDR1 SGHTA, CDR2 FQGNSA. There are 17 residues in the CDR3. The V end was cut by 4 bases, the J end by 0 bases, with 18 bases between. CDR3 amino acids: CASSSPLDSSTNYGYTF. CDR3 coding DNA: TGTGCCAGCAGCTCTCCTCTAGACAGTTCCACTAACTATGGCTACACCTTC.

V usage is TRBV9 and J usage is TRBJ2-7; D unclear. The V end lost 7 bases, the J end lost 2 bases, and 10 bases lay between the germline ends. This CDR3 has 12 amino acids. CDR1 SGDLS and CDR2 YYNGEE come from the germline V gene. CDR3 sequence: CASSQTAYEQYF. The CDR3 nucleotides read TGTGCCAGCTCCCAGACCGCCTACGAGCAGTACTTC.

The chain links TRBV7-2 to TRBJ1-2; 8 bases match TRBD1. The CDR3 contains 16 residues. Trimming removed 3 bases from V and 4 bases from J; junction bases left unmatched: 10. CDR1 is SGHTA and CDR2 is FQGNSA in the germline V gene. As DNA, the CDR3 is TGTGCCAGCAGCTTGCCACGGACAGGGCCTTTCTATGGCTACACCTTC. Encoded protein: CASSLPRTGPFYGYTF. Full variable domain (missing parts from reference TRBV7-2 and TRBJ1-2): GAGVSQSPSNKVTEKGKDVELRCDPISGHTALYWYRQSLGQGLEFLIYFQGNSAPDKSGLPSDRFSAERTGGSVSTLTIQRTQQEDSAVYLCASSLPRTGPFYGYTFGSGTRLTVV.

Comment on this clonotype: One junction end does not reproduce the germline sequence, and a read error may be involved. V is TRBV2 and J is TRBJ2-2, with D perhaps matching TRBD2 (6 bases). Germline V CDR1 and CDR2: SNHLY, FYNNEI. The CDR3 spans 17 residues. The CDR3 DNA is TGCGCCAGCAGCTTGGCCGGGAGCGGAACGAACACCGGGGAGCTGTTTTTT. Amino acid sequence: CASSLAGSGTNTGELFF.

In its sample, this clonotype was seen a few times. The V gene is TRBV7-2, the J gene TRBJ1-1, with D tentatively TRBD1 (6 bases). This CDR3 region has 14 residues. V was shortened by 5 bases and J by 4 bases, with 14 bases between the two germline ends. CDR1 is SGHTA, CDR2 FQGNSA, per germline. CDR3 coding DNA: TGTGCCAGCAGCGAGAGGGGGGCCAGCACTGAAGCTTTCTTT. Its protein product is CASSERGASTEAFF.

Worth noting for this clonotype: This sequence may be a read error, since a much larger clone differs from it by one base. The chain uses TRBV10-3 and TRBJ2-5; D uncertain. The V gene's germline CDR1 is ENHRY and CDR2 SYGVKD. This CDR3 has 12 residues. CDR3 nucleotides: TGTGCCGTCAGTGGCAGTTCAGAGACCCAGTACTTC. Translating it yields CAVSGSSETQYF.

V is TRBV29-1 and J is TRBJ1-6, with D possibly being TRBD1 (5 bases). The CDR3 length is 12 residues. V lost 8 bases and J lost 7, with 12 bases in between. CDR1 SQVTM and CDR2 ANQGSEA come from the germline V gene. The CDR3 loop reads CSQGTVNSPLHF. The CDR3 DNA follows: TGCAGCCAAGGGACGGTCAATTCACCCCTCCACTTT.

This clonotype showed up just a few times. The chain recombines TRBV7-9 with TRBJ2-6; maybe TRBD1 (6 bases). The germline CDR1 and CDR2 sequences are SEHNR and FQNEAQ (reference sequence). This CDR3 region has 18 residues. The V end lost 0 bases, the J end lost 0 bases, and 12 bases lay between the germline ends. The CDR3 DNA is TGTGCCAGCAGCTTAGCTTCACAGGGACGCTCTGGGGCCAACGTCCTGACTTTC. This gives the protein CASSLASQGRSGANVLTF.

This clonotype has more than one count but fewer than ten. The rearrangement uses TRBV6-1 and TRBJ1-2, with D perhaps TRBD1 (5 bases). The CDR3 is 14 amino acids. The germline V gene encodes CDR1 MNHNS and CDR2 SASEGT. V was trimmed by 3 bases and J by 4 bases, leaving 12 bases between them. CDR3 amino acids: CASSEGLSSYGYTF. The CDR3 nucleotides are TGTGCCAGCAGTGAGGGACTCAGTTCCTATGGCTACACCTTC.

On this clonotype: A junction end diverges from the germline sequence, so it may reflect a read error. The V gene is TRBV7-9, the J gene TRBJ1-1; TRBD1 matches 9 bases. There are 14 residues in the CDR3. Germline V lookup: CDR1 SEHNR, CDR2 FQNEAQ (reference sequence). The CDR3 loop is CTSSAQGARAEAFF. The DNA of the CDR3 is TGTACCAGCAGCGCACAGGGGGCGCGGGCTGAAGCTTTCTTT.

This clonotype was seen at least ten times. The gene calls are TRBV7-6 and TRBJ1-4; D unclear. The V gene lost 2 bases and the J gene lost 4 bases, with 8 bases spanning the gap. The germline V gene encodes CDR1 SGHVS and CDR2 FNYEAQ. The CDR3 extends over 14 amino acids. CDR3 sequence: CASSLTQLNEKLFF. CDR3 bases: TGTGCCAGCAGCTTAACGCAGCTTAATGAAAAACTGTTTTTT.

This clonotype was observed many times. This chain uses TRBV15 with TRBJ1-1, with 8 bases matching TRBD1. Trimming took 4 bases from V and 8 from J; bases not matched to a gene: 6. The CDR3 totals 13 residues. Germline CDR1 and CDR2: LNHNV and YYDKDF (reference sequence). The CDR3 spells CATSNDRGGEAFF. The CDR3 region has the DNA TGTGCCACCAGCAACGACAGGGGCGGGGAAGCTTTCTTT.

This clonotype was found many times. CDR3: CASSLLGQGEETQYF. The DNA of the CDR3 is TGTGCCAGCAGCTTATTGGGACAGGGGGAAGAGACCCAGTACTTC. The J gene is TRBJ2-5, the V gene TRBV7-2; the match to TRBD1 covers 11 bases. Trimming took 2 bases from V and 3 from J; bases not matched to a gene: 2. Germline loops: CDR1 SGHTA, CDR2 FQGNSA. CDR3 size: 15 residues.

This clonotype was seen repeatedly, ten times or more. J is TRBJ1-6 and V is TRBV2; D perhaps matches TRBD1 (5 bases). Germline lookup yields CDR1 SNHLY and CDR2 FYNNEI. The ends were cut back, 6 bases at V and 4 bases at J, with 16 bases in the middle. This CDR3 has 16 amino acids. As DNA, the CDR3 is TGTGCCAGCAGAACCGCGGCGGCAGGGTATAATTCACCCCTCCACTTT. It is translated as CASRTAAAGYNSPLHF.

This clonotype was seen repeatedly, ten times or more. J is TRBJ2-7 and V is TRBV20-1, with 8 nucleotides matching TRBD2. This CDR3 has 12 residues. With V trimmed by 4 bases and J by 4 bases, 3 bases remained unmatched. Germline CDR1 reads DFQATT; CDR2 reads SNEGSKA (reference sequence). The CDR3 spells CSAIPSGYEQYF. The CDR3 DNA sequence: TGCAGTGCTATCCCTAGCGGGTACGAGCAGTACTTC.

Notes on this clonotype: This may be a read error: a much more frequent sequence differs by one nucleotide. The CDR3 ends on some other residue instead of the conserved phenylalanine or tryptophan, so this is likely a read error. The chain has TRBV2 and TRBJ1-2; TRBD1 matches at 10 bases. The CDR3 sequence is 11 residues long. From germline, CDR1 is SNHLY and CDR2 FYNNEI. V trimming: 8 bases; J trimming: 7 bases; junction bases outside the gene matches: 1. This CDR3 reads CASRTGGGYTL. CDR3 nucleotide sequence: TGTGCCAGCCGGACAGGGGGTGGCTACACCCTC.

This rearrangement joins TRBV7-9 to TRBJ2-7; D is perhaps TRBD1 (5 bases). Trimming took off 5 bases at V and 5 bases at J, with 13 bases between the two ends. Germline CDR1 is SEHNR and CDR2 is FQNEAQ (reference sequence). The CDR3 sequence is 13 residues long. The CDR3 DNA follows: TGTGCCAGCAGCCAAACAGGACCCCACGAGCAGTACTTC. Amino acid sequence: CASSQTGPHEQYF.

The chain has TRBV2 and TRBJ2-2; TRBD2 matches at 10 bases. Germline V CDR1 and CDR2: SNHLY, FYNNEI. The CDR3 consists of 18 residues. Trimming at V came to 6 bases and at J to 0 bases, leaving 10 bases not matched to a gene. The CDR3 DNA sequence: TGTGCCAGCAGAGGGGGGCTAGCGGGGGCCGCGAACACCGGGGAGCTGTTTTTT. Residues: CASRGGLAGAANTGELFF.